The clone carrying this TCR beta chain was observed a single time. Antigen specificity is unknown. These data come from a study of T cell responses to AZD1222 COVID-19 vaccine. Profiling relied on immunoSEQ multiplex PCR, and the TCRdb table lists in-frame clones only, not all of them. The sample records fewer than 120,000 clones, 80% to 95% being singletons. The study, taken as a whole, reports: Reports say nearly half of spike-specific TCRs go after unmutated variant regions. A mostly white British donor set with more females was recruited, and clonal diversity was possibly underestimated.

The sample in question was peripheral blood, obtained 28 days after the second AZD1222 dose. This TCR was recovered from an adult who received the AZD1222 COVID-19 vaccine.

CDR3 coding DNA: TGCGCCAGCAGCTTGGACAGCGCATCTCTGAACACTGAAGCTTTCTTT. This sequence encodes CASSLDSASLNTEAFF. This sequence joins TRBV5-1 and TRBJ1-1; D call uncertain. Germline values: CDR1 SGHRS, CDR2 YFSETQ. The germline V and J ends were trimmed by 0 bases and 0 bases, with 12 bases remaining between them. This CDR3 comprises 16 residues.